This T cell receptor (beta chain) appears in the sequencing data of a study of shared clonotypes between healthy human individuals (dated by TCRdb to about 2020). In the study overall: Three men and a couple of women, aged 18 to 49 years, made up the cohort. To increase sequencing depth and limit assay-specific biases, TCR repertoire library preparation and sequencing were carried out by different laboratories using diverse techniques. Blood TCR repertoires of a handful of healthy adults were deeply sequenced to estimate repertoire size and the extent of clonotype sharing between individuals. Leukapheresis yielded between about 0.85 and 10 billion PBMCs per donor. For each donor, CD4 naive and CD4 memory were each run on three plates, CD8 naive on two plates, and CD8 memory on one plate.

What the work shows at the level of the full study, not this receptor alone: Because the study included only a small number of donors, the genetic and exposure-history diversity represented was limited. Approximately 5% of naive CD4, 3.5% of naive CD8, approximately 2% of memory CD4, and 0.4% of memory CD8 clonotypes were shared across a few donors. Compared with non-shared clonotypes, the clonotypes found in all four sorted-subset donors had higher generation probabilities. Incomplete sequencing was indicated by rarefaction of sorted-subset datasets, despite the large sequencing depth. Pairwise subsampling indicated that sequencing depth was expected to affect the degree of clonotype sharing among donors. Estimated clonotype richness was generally larger for naive than for memory subsets. Sampling was limited to blood, and TCR repertoires in tissue likely differ from TCR repertoires in blood.

About this clone: What this receptor recognizes is not known. One base away there is no much larger clone; base qualities are not given.

The donors were healthy, HIV-negative adults with no recently reported acute infections or vaccinations. All donors were Caucasian adults living in Nashville, Tennessee, USA. CD4+ T cells were enriched through magnetic negative selection, after which naive cells were positively selected on CD45RA and the remaining negative fraction served as the memory subset. Blood was collected by leukapheresis, and PBMCs were isolated by Ficoll-Histopaque density gradient centrifugation and then cryopreserved in liquid nitrogen vapor phase. Analytical flow cytometry was used to check the purity and quantity of every magnetically sorted T cell population. Genomic DNA was isolated from every sorted fraction and measured by UV absorbance on a Nanodrop 2000c. CDR1 and CDR2 are read off the germline V gene as SQVTM and ANQGSEA. The CDR3, from cysteine to phenylalanine, totals 12 residues. The CDR3 DNA has 36 bases and is translated from base 1. The V end loses 5 bases and the J end loses 4 bases, and a stretch of 9 bases separates them.

TCR CDR3 regions were amplified from genomic DNA by multiplex PCR using the deep immunoSEQ assay. For each cell subset, the extracted genomic DNA was distributed evenly across all wells of several immunoSEQ 96-well plates, and each plate served as one replicate. Each replicate PCR for sorted subsets received 200 ng genomic DNA, equal to 28,000 or so T cell genomes. Purified libraries were quantified with a Qubit 3.0 fluorometer, sized on a Bioanalyzer 2100, and re-quantified with the KAPA Library Quantification kit. Each immunoSEQ 96-well plate was sequenced on its own single-read 150-cycle Illumina NextSeq 550 flow cell. The paper's processing steps were these. The immunoSEQ output contained only junctional sequences without quality scores, so filtering could not match that applied to full-length reads. To assign V/J genes and CDR3, sequences were annotated using PyIR, a Python wrapper for IgBLAST v1.9, with IMGT germline references. Any read was removed if the V/J assignment was weak (E-value above 1e-6), the CDR3 was missing, or the read contained stop codons, out-of-frame junctions, or ambiguous translated residues. A V3J clonotype was defined by an identical inferred V gene, J gene, and CDR3 amino acid sequence. To compute the percentage overlap between repertoires, the number of shared unique clonotypes was divided by the size of the smaller repertoire. RTK rarefaction, the Chao1 estimator, and Recon v2.1 estimates of unobserved clonotypes were used to assess repertoire richness. OLGA was used to compute generation probabilities for all TCRbeta clonotypes that the gDNA method yielded from a handful of donors. Here the immuneACCESS table is served through TCRdb, limited to in-frame sequences with V and J called. Missing clones are a known gap in these copies; in checked studies unresolved V genes cover under half, and the rest lacks a known reason. V and J calls and clone size follow that table, whereas D and trimming were derived from the DNA. A total of some 2,400,000 clones appear in this sample, 95% of them only once. 0.13% of the sample is held by the ten biggest clonotypes.

This receptor was identified in a man aged 18 to 30 in good health. The chain links TRBV29-1 with TRBJ1-3, and perhaps TRBD1 as D gene, on 5 matching bases. Sequenced input: naive CD4+ T cells sorted from blood. What this sample's cell subset or site label stands for: CD45RA+ positively selected. This receptor has the CDR3 CSVTKGGNTIYF. The bases read TGCAGCGTTACCAAGGGGGGAAACACCATATATTTT.